The sequence of this TCR beta chain was determined in a study of blood T cell repertoires in COVID-19. Study summary: Both acute and convalescent COVID-19 samples were obtained from the United States, Italy and Spain.

CDR1 is SNHLY, CDR2 FYNNEI, per germline. V was pared by 0 bases and J by 1 base, with 6 bases of the junction left unmatched. The CDR3 has 16 amino acids. Per the original data handling: Counts of nucleated cells, estimated from reference gene primer amplification, were obtained. Some clones are missing from TCRdb's copy, which holds only in-frame ones; the method was immunoSEQ multiplex PCR. Clone size and the V and J calls come from that table; the DNA yielded D and trimming. Found here are under 300,000 clones, about four fifths of them singletons; the top ten hold 4% to 4.5%. This chain connects TRBV2 to TRBJ2-7; TRBD2 matches at 7 bases. Sequenced: peripheral blood. This clonotype originated in a man aged 45 to 65 with acute or convalescent COVID-19. The CDR3 sequence is CASSEALLANSYEQYF. Written as DNA, the CDR3 is TGTGCCAGCAGTGAAGCGCTACTAGCGAATTCCTACGAGCAGTACTTC.